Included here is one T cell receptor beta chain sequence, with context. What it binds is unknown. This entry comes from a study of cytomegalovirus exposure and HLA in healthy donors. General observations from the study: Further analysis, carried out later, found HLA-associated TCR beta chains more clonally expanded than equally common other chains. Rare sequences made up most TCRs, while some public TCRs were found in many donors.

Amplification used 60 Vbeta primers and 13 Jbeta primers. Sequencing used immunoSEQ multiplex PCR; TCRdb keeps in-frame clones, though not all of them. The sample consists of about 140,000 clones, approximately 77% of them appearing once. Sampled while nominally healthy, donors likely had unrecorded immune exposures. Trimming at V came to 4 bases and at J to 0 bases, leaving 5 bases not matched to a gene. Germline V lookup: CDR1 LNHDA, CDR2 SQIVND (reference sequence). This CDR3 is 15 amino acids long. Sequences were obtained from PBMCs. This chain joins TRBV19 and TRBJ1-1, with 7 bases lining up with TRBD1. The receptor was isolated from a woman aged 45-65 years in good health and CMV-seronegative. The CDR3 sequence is CASSTHRGLNTEAFF. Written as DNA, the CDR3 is TGTGCCAGTAGTACCCACAGGGGATTGAACACTGAAGCTTTCTTT.